The 8 T cell receptor beta chains listed next were all sequenced from one sample in a study of cytomegalovirus exposure and HLA in healthy donors. This PCR relied on a set of 60 Vbeta primers and 13 Jbeta primers. This table comes from immunoSEQ multiplex PCR, and its TCRdb copy is limited to in-frame clones, with some not included. The table has 70,000 to 85,000 clones, about 60% seen once. The sequenced material came from PBMCs. Receptors originate from a man aged 25 to 40 in good health and CMV-seropositive.

The V gene is TRBV27, the J gene TRBJ1-1; D gene unclear. CDR3 size: 13 residues. The germline CDR1 and CDR2 sequences are MNHEY and SMNVEV (reference sequence). The ends were cut back, 7 bases at V and 7 bases at J, with 16 bases in the middle. The CDR3 spells CASTPGGGLEAFF. CDR3 DNA sequence: TGTGCCAGCACCCCGGGTGGAGGGCTTGAAGCTTTCTTT.

V and J are TRBV5-5 and TRBJ2-7; D remains ambiguous. V lost 4 bases, J lost 4 bases, and 12 bases lay in between. The germline CDR1 and CDR2 sequences are SGHKS and YYEKEE (reference sequence). There are 13 residues in the CDR3. DNA for the CDR3: TGTGCCAGCAGCCCTCCCCGGTCTTACGAGCAGTACTTC. Protein: CASSPPRSYEQYF. Using reference TRBV5-5 and TRBJ2-7 for the parts outside the CDR3, the full variable domain is DAGVTQSPTHLIKTRGQQVTLRCSPISGHKSVSWYQQVLGQGPQFIFQYYEKEERGRGNFPDRFSARQFPNYSSELNVNALLLGDSALYLCASSPPRSYEQYFGPGTRLTVT.

This clone was counted a few times. J is TRBJ2-2 and V is TRBV6-6, with 7 nucleotides matching TRBD1. CDR1 MNHNY and CDR2 SVGAGI come from the germline V gene (reference sequence). The length of the CDR3 is 15 residues. J gave up 4 bases and V 5 bases, and 7 bases lay outside the gene matches. In DNA, the CDR3 is TGTGCCAGCAGTGCCACAGGGGCGGGCACCGGGGAGCTGTTTTTT. It specifies CASSATGAGTGELFF.

The genes are TRBV27 and TRBJ1-2; D uncertain. The V end lost 6 bases, the J end lost 4 bases, and 15 bases lay between the germline ends. Germline CDR1 reads MNHEY; CDR2 reads SMNVEV (reference sequence). This CDR3 contains 14 residues. CDR3 in amino acids: CASRSPDRVYGYTF. Written as DNA, the CDR3 is TGTGCCAGCAGAAGTCCCGATCGGGTCTATGGCTACACCTTC.

A few counts support this clone. The chain couples TRBV2 to TRBJ2-1; 12 bases align to TRBD2. Trimming cost V 3 bases and J 10 bases; bases outside gene matches: 13. The V gene's germline CDR1 is SNHLY and CDR2 FYNNEI. CDR3 length equals 17 residues. In DNA, the CDR3 is TGTGCCAGCAGTGATTCCCGACTAGCGGGGGCCCGGGGGGAGCAGTTCTTC. Its protein product is CASSDSRLAGARGEQFF.

This sequence joins TRBV9 and TRBJ2-3; D is perhaps TRBD1 (6 bases). Trimming removed 2 bases at V and 6 bases at J, with 13 bases between. Looked up from germline, CDR1 is SGDLS and CDR2 is YYNGEE. The CDR3 runs to 14 residues. The CDR3 loop reads CASSVATGADTQYF. In nucleotides, the CDR3 is TGTGCCAGCAGCGTCGCGACAGGCGCGGATACGCAGTATTTT.

The chain couples TRBV19 to TRBJ1-5; 7 positions match TRBD1. The CDR3 extends over 14 amino acids. Germline V CDR1 and CDR2: LNHDA, SQIVND (reference sequence). V was clipped by 5 bases and J by 6 bases; unmatched bases: 7. The CDR3 nucleotides read TGTGCCAGTAGTCGTACAGGGGACGGTCAGCCCCAGCATTTT. The encoded protein is CASSRTGDGQPQHF.

This chain connects TRBV30 to TRBJ2-3; 9 bases map to TRBD2. Germline CDR1 GTSNPN, CDR2 SVGIG (reference sequence). With V trimmed by 7 bases and J by 2 bases, 7 bases remained unmatched. The length of the CDR3 is 14 residues. CDR3 sequence reads: CASESGGNTDTQYF. For the CDR3, the DNA is TGTGCCTCGGAGAGCGGGGGGAACACAGATACGCAGTATTTT.